The 31 T cell receptor beta chains below come from one sample, sequenced in a study of T cell responses to AZD1222 COVID-19 vaccine. Sequencing used immunoSEQ multiplex PCR; TCRdb keeps in-frame clones, though not all of them. This table has fewer than 150,000 clones, approximately 90% appearing once. The sequences come from peripheral blood, collected on day 0 of AZD1222 vaccination. Receptors were obtained from an adult in good health.

The gene calls are TRBV7-9 and TRBJ2-7; D remains unclear. This CDR3 region has 14 residues. Trimming took off 3 bases at V and 3 bases at J, with 12 bases between the two ends. Per the germline V gene, CDR1 is SEHNR and CDR2 is FQNEAQ (reference sequence). The CDR3 spells CASSLALGFYEQYF. CDR3 coding DNA: TGTGCCAGCAGCTTGGCTCTTGGGTTCTACGAGCAGTACTTC.

The chain uses TRBV2 and TRBJ1-1, with TRBD1 as a possible D gene (5 bases). The germline CDR1 and CDR2 sequences are SNHLY and FYNNEI. The CDR3 totals 15 residues. With 6 bases removed from V and 5 bases from J, the gap between germline ends came to 19 bases. The CDR3 protein is CASRRGGAGRTEAFF. For the CDR3, the DNA is TGTGCCAGCAGGCGGGGAGGGGCAGGAAGGACTGAAGCTTTCTTT.

The chain uses TRBV4-1 and TRBJ2-3, with a tentative D call TRBD2 (5 bases). From germline, CDR1 is MGHRA and CDR2 YSYEKL. Trimming took off 1 base at V and 8 bases at J, with 10 bases between the two ends. CDR3 length equals 13 residues. Here the CDR3 DNA reads TGCGCCAGCAGCCAAGCGGGCGGAGGTACGCAGTATTTT. Protein sequence: CASSQAGGGTQYF.

The rearrangement uses TRBV9 and TRBJ2-7; 7 bases are shared with TRBD2. Trimming took 4 bases from V and 3 from J; bases not matched to a gene: 7. In germline, CDR1 is SGDLS, CDR2 YYNGEE. The CDR3 spans 14 residues. This CDR3 is CASSTSGLLYEQYF. CDR3 sequence (DNA): TGTGCCAGCAGCACTTCGGGACTACTCTACGAGCAGTACTTC.

V gene TRBV28 combines with J gene TRBJ2-7; no definite D call. The CDR3 is made up of 13 amino acids. The germline V gene encodes CDR1 MDHEN and CDR2 SYDVKM. V shed 3 bases and J shed 5 bases, with 11 bases lying between them. CDR3 protein: CASSLGNRDEQYF. The CDR3 nucleotides are TGTGCCAGCAGTTTGGGGAATAGGGACGAGCAGTACTTC.

The table lists this clone with a few counts. This chain links TRBV2 with TRBJ1-2; D remains unclear. Trimming shortened V by 0 bases and J by 4 bases, and 6 bases separated the two germline ends. Per the germline V gene, CDR1 is SNHLY and CDR2 is FYNNEI. This CDR3 is built from 13 residues. CDR3 bases: TGTGCCAGCAGTGAAGCAGGAACCTATGGCTACACCTTC. Translated: CASSEAGTYGYTF.

The chain carries TRBV5-5 and TRBJ1-2, with D maybe TRBD1 (6 bases). Trimming removed 4 bases from V and 5 bases from J, with 15 bases in between. Germline loops: CDR1 SGHKS, CDR2 YYEKEE (reference sequence). This CDR3 spans 14 amino acids. The CDR3: CASSAAGALYGYTF. CDR3 nucleotides: TGTGCCAGCAGCGCCGCAGGGGCCCTTTATGGCTACACCTTC.

The chain has TRBV5-1 and TRBJ2-2, with TRBD1 matching over 11 bases. The CDR3 runs 17 residues. Germline V gene lookup returns CDR1 SGHRS and CDR2 YFSETQ. Germline trimming cut 4 bases from V and 5 bases from J; bases unmatched to any gene: 10. The CDR3 DNA is TGCGCCAGCAGCCCGCGGGCCGGGACAGGGGGAACCGGGGAGCTGTTTTTT. Its translation: CASSPRAGTGGTGELFF.

This chain joins TRBV7-2 and TRBJ2-5; D perhaps matches TRBD2 (5 bases). CDR3 size: 13 residues. Trimming removed 5 bases from V and 5 bases from J, with 12 bases in between. CDR1 is SGHTA, CDR2 FQGNSA, per germline. The CDR3 reads CASSVWRLETQYF. In nucleotides, the CDR3 is TGTGCCAGCAGCGTATGGAGGCTGGAGACCCAGTACTTC.

V usage is TRBV29-1 and J usage is TRBJ2-4; unclear D gene. CDR3 length equals 13 residues. The germline V and J ends were trimmed by 8 bases and 6 bases, with 17 bases remaining between them. Germline CDR1 is SQVTM and CDR2 is ANQGSEA. The chain's CDR3 is CSISKAPGNIQYF. As DNA, the CDR3 is TGCAGCATTTCGAAGGCGCCCGGAAACATTCAGTACTTC. Full variable domain (remainder filled in from reference TRBV29-1 and TRBJ2-4): SAVISQKPSRDICQRGTSLTIQCQVDSQVTMMFWYRQQPGQSLTLIATANQGSEATYESGFVIDKFPISRPNLTFSTLTVSNMSPEDSSIYLCSISKAPGNIQYFGAGTRLSVL.

A few counts support this clone. The V call is TRBV7-2, the J call TRBJ2-5; TRBD2 matches at 9 bases. The germline V gene has CDR1 SGHTA and CDR2 FQGNSA. The CDR3 consists of 15 residues. Trimming at V came to 1 base and at J to 5 bases, leaving 5 bases not matched to a gene. CDR3 sequence reads: CASSLDSGSSETQYF. The CDR3, as DNA: TGTGCCAGCAGCTTAGATAGCGGGAGCTCGGAGACCCAGTACTTC.

V usage is TRBV18 and J usage is TRBJ1-2, with no clear D. This CDR3 region has 15 residues. Germline-derived CDR1 and CDR2 are KGHSH and LQKENI. V shed 3 bases and J shed 0 bases, with 11 bases lying between them. This chain's CDR3 is CASSPLQDPNYGYTF. The DNA for the CDR3 is TGTGCCAGCTCACCTCTGCAGGACCCTAACTATGGCTACACCTTC.

The chain couples TRBV4-1 to TRBJ1-3; D gene ambiguous. Trimming took off 2 bases at V and 2 bases at J, with 13 bases between the two ends. The CDR3 sequence is 16 residues long. The germline CDR1 and CDR2 sequences are MGHRA and YSYEKL. CDR3 DNA sequence: TGCGCCAGCAGCCAATTAGGGAGAGGAACTGGAAACACCATATATTTT. Amino acids: CASSQLGRGTGNTIYF.

This clone showed up just once. The V gene is TRBV7-6, the J gene TRBJ2-1; D call uncertain. The germline V gene has CDR1 SGHVS and CDR2 FNYEAQ. Trimming took 5 bases from V and 0 from J, leaving 11 bases between them. CDR3 length: 15 residues. The CDR3 loop reads CASSPNVGSYNEQFF. The CDR3 DNA reads TGTGCCAGCAGCCCAAACGTCGGCTCCTACAATGAGCAGTTCTTC. Supplemented by reference TRBV7-6 and TRBJ2-1, the full variable domain reads GAGVSQSPRYKVTKRGQDVALRCDPISGHVSLYWYRQALGQGPEFLTYFNYEAQQDKSGLPNDRFSAERPEGSISTLTIQRTEQRDSAMYRCASSPNVGSYNEQFFGPGTRLTVL.

The chain links TRBV6-1 to TRBJ1-1; D unresolved. Per germline, CDR1 MNHNS and CDR2 SASEGT. CDR3 length: 14 residues. V lost 2 bases and J lost 0, with 7 bases in between. CDR3 nucleotides: TGTGCCAGCAGTGAATGGGGTTTGAACACTGAAGCTTTCTTT. Its translation is CASSEWGLNTEAFF.

This clone was observed a single time. V is TRBV9 and J is TRBJ1-1; D not resolved. V lost 0 bases to trimming and J lost 0 bases, with 9 bases between them. Germline-derived CDR1 and CDR2 are SGDLS and YYNGEE. The CDR3 spans 15 residues. The CDR3 coding sequence is TGTGCCAGCAGCGTAGGGAGCACTTTGAACACTGAAGCTTTCTTT. Its translation: CASSVGSTLNTEAFF.

The CDR3 here is CASSPKDGPYGYTF. CDR3 coding DNA: TGTGCCAGCAGCCCGAAGGACGGACCCTATGGCTACACCTTC. This chain connects TRBV7-8 to TRBJ1-2; D is undetermined. CDR3 size: 14 residues. Trimming left V 5 bases short and J 4 bases short, with 14 bases between. Germline loops: CDR1 SGHVS, CDR2 FQNEAQ. The whole variable domain, filled in from reference TRBV7-8 and TRBJ1-2, reads GAGVSQSPRYKVAKRGQDVALRCDPISGHVSLFWYQQALGQGPEFLTYFQNEAQLDKSGLPSDRFFAERPEGSVSTLKIQRTQQEDSAVYLCASSPKDGPYGYTFGSGTRLTVV.

The rearrangement joins TRBV7-2 to TRBJ2-5, with unresolved D. This CDR3 comprises 13 residues. Per the germline V gene, CDR1 is SGHTA and CDR2 is FQGNSA. Deletions cut 1 base from V and 11 bases from J, with 14 bases between. The CDR3 loop is CASSLDGLMVQYF. The CDR3 DNA sequence: TGTGCCAGCAGCTTAGACGGCTTAATGGTGCAGTACTTC.

V and J are TRBV5-1 and TRBJ2-2; D is perhaps TRBD1 (6 bases). The CDR3 is 15 amino acids. Trimming removed 3 bases at V and 7 bases at J, with 16 bases between. Germline-derived CDR1 and CDR2 are SGHRS and YFSETQ. CDR3 in DNA: TGCGCCAGCAGCTGGGCAGGGGAAGGATACGGGGAGCTGTTTTTT. Protein: CASSWAGEGYGELFF.

This chain connects TRBV15 to TRBJ1-6; 9 bases align to TRBD1. Germline V gene lookup returns CDR1 LNHNV and CDR2 YYDKDF (reference sequence). The CDR3 consists of 16 residues. V shed 3 bases and J 9 bases; nucleotides not matched to a gene: 9. CDR3 in DNA: TGTGCCACCAGCAGTCACAGGGGGCTCCTCGCTTCACCCCTCCACTTT. It yields the protein CATSSHRGLLASPLHF.

The chain employs TRBV21-1 and TRBJ1-2; the D call TRBD1 from the table was never checked on the DNA. TRBV21-1 corresponds to a pseudogene. This CDR3 comprises 16 residues. The DNA of the CDR3 is TGTGCCAGCAGCAATGCGAATGAGGGACAGGGTTATGGCTACACCTTC. As protein: CASSNANEGQGYGYTF.

The chain uses TRBV6-5 and TRBJ2-5; 9 nucleotides agree with TRBD1. CDR1 is MNHEY and CDR2 is SVGAGI in the germline V gene. CDR3 length: 16 amino acids. With 0 bases clipped from V and 5 bases from J, the junction kept 7 bases outside the gene matches. CDR3 loop: CASSYSSQGAVETQYF. Here the CDR3 DNA reads TGTGCCAGCAGTTACTCGTCACAGGGGGCGGTGGAGACCCAGTACTTC.

This clone was seen a few times. The rearrangement links TRBV2 to TRBJ2-5; D is undetermined. V shed 0 bases and J shed 7 bases, with 9 bases lying between them. In germline, CDR1 is SNHLY, CDR2 FYNNEI. The CDR3 totals 13 residues. CDR3 DNA: TGTGCCAGCAGTGAAGCGCTTACGGGGACCCAGTACTTC. Its protein product is CASSEALTGTQYF.

The chain combines TRBV11-3 with TRBJ2-7, with 11 bases identical to TRBD2. This CDR3 comprises 16 residues. With V trimmed by 3 bases and J by 2 bases, 6 bases remained unmatched. Germline V gives CDR1 SGHNT, CDR2 YENEEA. In DNA form, the CDR3 reads TGTGCCAGCAGCTTCCGCGGGACTAGCGGAACCTACGAGCAGTACTTC. It encodes CASSFRGTSGTYEQYF.

This sequence joins TRBV4-2 and TRBJ1-2; D possibly corresponds to TRBD1 (6 bases). The CDR3 consists of 14 residues. The germline gives CDR1 LGHNA, CDR2 YNFKEQ. Trimming took off 0 bases at V and 8 bases at J, with 13 bases between the two ends. CDR3 DNA sequence: TGTGCCAGCAGCCAAGATGTCAGGGGAGTAGGCTACACCTTC. It encodes CASSQDVRGVGYTF.

The chain couples TRBV12-5 to TRBJ1-1, with TRBD1 as a possible D gene (6 bases). Deletions cut 2 bases from V and 4 bases from J, with 8 bases between. From germline, CDR1 is LGHNT and CDR2 FRNRAP. This CDR3 contains 13 residues. CDR3: CASGLTRGTEAFF. The CDR3 bases are TGTGCTAGTGGTTTGACCAGGGGCACTGAAGCTTTCTTT.

The gene calls are TRBV5-5 and TRBJ2-3; possible D gene TRBD2, 6 bases. CDR1 is SGHKS, CDR2 YYEKEE, per germline (reference sequence). Trimming took 2 bases from V and 0 from J, leaving 10 bases between them. The length of the CDR3 is 15 residues. This CDR3 is CASSLDGTSTDTQYF. CDR3 sequence (DNA): TGTGCCAGCAGCTTAGACGGGACTAGCACAGATACGCAGTATTTT.

The chain combines TRBV2 with TRBJ1-6, with D possibly being TRBD1 (5 bases). Trimming removed 3 bases from V and 10 bases from J, with 13 bases in between. Germline-derived CDR1 and CDR2 are SNHLY and FYNNEI. This CDR3 is 14 amino acids long. CDR3 sequence reads: CASSDRGYGSPLHF. CDR3 nucleotide sequence: TGTGCCAGCAGTGATAGGGGTTACGGATCACCCCTCCACTTT. Full variable domain (missing parts from reference TRBV2 and TRBJ1-6): EPEVTQTPSHQVTQMGQEVILRCVPISNHLYFYWYRQILGQKVEFLVSFYNNEISEKSEIFDDQFSVERPDGSNFTLKIRSTKLEDSAMYFCASSDRGYGSPLHFGNGTRLTVT.

The V call is TRBV4-2, the J call TRBJ2-2; D gene ambiguous. Trimming removed 4 bases at V and 0 bases at J, with 3 bases between. The CDR3 sequence is 13 residues long. Germline V gene data show CDR1 as LGHNA and CDR2 as YNFKEQ. The CDR3 region has the DNA TGTGCCAGCAGCCCCACGAACACCGGGGAGCTGTTTTTT. As protein: CASSPTNTGELFF.

The chain links TRBV11-3 to TRBJ2-3; TRBD2 matches at 10 bases. CDR3 length equals 16 residues. CDR1 and CDR2 (germline): SGHNT, YENEEA. The J segment lost 1 base and the V segment lost 3 bases, leaving 4 bases of the junction unmatched. CDR3: CASSFTAGGGTDTQYF. DNA of the CDR3: TGTGCCAGCAGCTTCACAGCGGGAGGGGGCACAGATACGCAGTATTTT.

The chain joins TRBV27 to TRBJ2-7; 13 positions match TRBD2. The V segment lost 8 bases and the J segment 5 bases; nucleotides outside the gene matches: 0. This CDR3 is 12 amino acids long. The germline gives CDR1 MNHEY, CDR2 SMNVEV (reference sequence). CDR3 in amino acids: CASGLAGDEQYF. CDR3 sequence (DNA): TGTGCCAGCGGACTAGCGGGAGACGAGCAGTACTTC.